The 15 T cell receptor beta chains in this list originate from one sample, sequenced in a study of regulatory T cells in long-lasting Graves disease. Time point: newly diagnosed GD, antithyroid drugs for less than 3 months. Making the TCR library involved RNA that had been extracted from PBMCs. Building of the TCR beta libraries involved iRepertoire HTBI primers and Arm-PCR of CDR3 regions. TCRdb itself ran the multiplex PCR reads through MiXCR, one entry per CDR3 protein. The data hold more than 400,000 distinct CDR3 sequences, with 16% observed a single time. These data also formed part of another study, on T cells in Graves' hyperthyroidism and ophthalmopathy.

The material was peripheral blood mononuclear cells (PBMCs), obtained at new diagnosis, from a patient treated with antithyroid drugs. The receptor source for this set is a woman in her twenties or thirties with Graves disease.

As concerns this clonotype: At one boundary the junction diverges from the germline segment, which might be a read error. The chain carries TRBV28 and TRBJ2-1; 10 positions match TRBD2. The V gene's germline CDR1 is MDHEN and CDR2 SYDVKM. The CDR3 contains 20 residues. The CDR3 bases are TGTGCCAGCAGTTATTATTGGGGATCAAGCGGGAGGGGAACCTACAATGAGCAGTCCTTC. Translated, it gives CASSYYWGSSGRGTYNEQSF.

This clonotype was picked up many times. This chain links TRBV6-1 with TRBJ2-3; 8 bases map to TRBD1. This CDR3 region has 15 residues. The germline CDR1 and CDR2 sequences are MNHNS and SASEGT. Trimming removed 5 bases from V and 2 bases from J; junction bases left unmatched: 6. The CDR3 DNA reads as TGTGCCAGCAGTAACGACAGGGGTTTCACAGATACGCAGTATTTT. Its translation is CASSNDRGFTDTQYF.

This clonotype occurred many times. The chain employs TRBV7-2 and TRBJ2-7, with D possibly matching TRBD2 (5 bases). CDR3 length: 14 amino acids. Germline lookup yields CDR1 SGHTA and CDR2 FQGNSA. The V end was cut by 5 bases, the J end by 0 bases, with 11 bases between. The CDR3 DNA is TGTGCCAGCAGCCTCGGGGTAGACTCCTACGAGCAGTACTTC. It yields the protein CASSLGVDSYEQYF.

This clonotype was observed many times. The chain combines TRBV30 with TRBJ2-7, with 9 bases that match TRBD1. Germline V CDR1 and CDR2: GTSNPN, SVGIG (reference sequence). V was clipped by 2 bases and J by 6 bases; unmatched bases: 8. CDR3 size: 14 residues. CDR3 protein: CAWSTGTGFGEQYF. The CDR3 DNA follows: TGTGCCTGGAGTACCGGGACAGGGTTCGGCGAGCAGTACTTC.

V is TRBV20-1 and J is TRBJ1-5; 10 positions match TRBD1. The CDR3 runs 14 residues. Per germline, CDR1 DFQATT and CDR2 SNEGSKA (reference sequence). J gave up 6 bases and V 3 bases, and 5 bases lay outside the gene matches. The CDR3 sequence is CSARTGGEVQPQHF. CDR3 in DNA: TGCAGTGCTAGGACAGGGGGCGAAGTTCAGCCCCAGCATTTT.

With regard to this clonotype: A far larger clone is one base from this, pointing to a likely read error. The chain combines TRBV7-2 with TRBJ2-3, with D hard to call. The DNA end favors TRBJ2-1, so the J call may be wrong. CDR3 length: 16 residues. Per the germline V gene, CDR1 is SGHTA and CDR2 is FQGNSA. CDR3 amino acids: CASSLWAPRLSSEQFF. In DNA, the CDR3 is TGTGCCAGCAGCTTATGGGCCCCGAGGCTATCCAGTGAGCAGTTCTTC.

This clonotype has more than one count but fewer than ten. This rearrangement joins TRBV7-6 to TRBJ2-5; 8 bases are a match to TRBD2. The CDR3 is 16 residues long. Trimming cost V 5 bases and J 3 bases; bases outside gene matches: 11. Germline V CDR1 and CDR2: SGHVS, FNYEAQ. CDR3 sequence: CASSPTSGVGEETQYF. The CDR3 nucleotides are TGTGCCAGCAGCCCAACTAGCGGCGTGGGGGAAGAGACCCAGTACTTC.

This clonotype appeared a few times. The rearrangement joins TRBV6-1 to TRBJ1-2; D gene ambiguous. The CDR3 loop spans 16 amino acids. Trimming pared 7 bases from V and 0 bases from J, leaving 18 bases between. Germline CDR1 is MNHNS and CDR2 is SASEGT. CDR3 sequence: CASNSKIRTANYGYTF. As DNA, the CDR3 is TGTGCCAGCAACAGTAAGATCAGGACGGCTAACTATGGCTACACCTTC.

This clonotype was counted at least ten times. The CDR3 here is CAIGGQRNTGELFF. DNA for the CDR3: TGTGCCATCGGCGGACAGAGAAACACCGGGGAGCTGTTTTTT. The gene calls are TRBV10-3 and TRBJ2-2; maybe TRBD1 (6 bases). V was cut by 8 bases and J by 2 bases, with 12 bases left in between. The CDR3 runs 14 residues. The V gene's germline CDR1 is ENHRY and CDR2 SYGVKD.

This clonotype was recorded many times. This chain connects TRBV28 to TRBJ1-5; D is perhaps TRBD1 (5 bases). The CDR3 length is 14 residues. The V and J ends lost 8 bases and 2 bases respectively, with 13 bases between them. Germline lookup yields CDR1 MDHEN and CDR2 SYDVKM. The CDR3 protein is CASQLGGGNQPQHF. The CDR3 DNA sequence: TGTGCCAGCCAGTTAGGAGGGGGCAATCAGCCCCAGCATTTT.

In its sample, this clonotype was seen once. V usage is TRBV11-2 and J usage is TRBJ1-2; D is perhaps TRBD1 (6 bases). Germline loops: CDR1 SGHAT, CDR2 FQNNGV. The CDR3 runs 18 residues. Trimming shortened V by 3 bases and J by 2 bases, and 22 bases separated the two germline ends. The CDR3 coding sequence is TGTGCCAGCAGCTTGGCCCCAGGGGTGGGCCTTGGAAACTATGGCTACACCTTC. This codes for CASSLAPGVGLGNYGYTF.

The sample holds many counts of this clonotype. The V and J genes are TRBV19 and TRBJ2-7, with D perhaps given as TRBD1 or TRBD2 (7 bases each). The germline V gene has CDR1 LNHDA and CDR2 SQIVND (reference sequence). With 5 bases removed from V and 4 bases from J, the gap between germline ends came to 24 bases. This CDR3 is built from 17 residues. The CDR3 DNA reads TGTGCCAGTAGTGGCAGGGGGAGGGTAGCCGGTCGGTACGAGCAGTACTTC. Amino acid sequence: CASSGRGRVAGRYEQYF. Variable domain in full (rest from reference TRBV19 and TRBJ2-7): DGGITQSPKYLFRKEGQNVTLSCEQNLNHDAMYWYRQDPGQGLRLIYYSQIVNDFQKGDIAEGYSVSREKKESFPLTVTSAQKNPTAFYLCASSGRGRVAGRYEQYFGPGTRLTVT.

The chain has TRBV10-1 and TRBJ2-3; weak D call: TRBD2 (5 bases). CDR3 length equals 14 residues. Germline assignment: CDR1 WNHNN and CDR2 SYGVQD (reference sequence). V lost 2 bases and J lost 0, with 6 bases in between. The CDR3 protein is CASSETRSTDTQYF. Here the CDR3 DNA reads TGCGCCAGCAGTGAGACTAGGAGCACAGATACGCAGTATTTT.

This clonotype came up once. The chain is built from TRBV5-4 and TRBJ1-4; D is unclear. Trimming left V 5 bases short and J 8 bases short, with 13 bases between. Germline V gene sequence: CDR1 SGHNT, CDR2 YYREEE (reference sequence). This CDR3 spans 13 amino acids. The CDR3 loop reads CASRFAGGEKLFF. In DNA, the CDR3 is TGTGCCAGCAGGTTCGCGGGAGGAGAAAAACTGTTTTTT.

This clonotype occurred many times. V gene TRBV10-1 combines with J gene TRBJ2-5, with D possibly being TRBD2 (5 bases). With 3 bases removed from V and 5 bases from J, the gap between germline ends came to 16 bases. Germline lookup yields CDR1 WNHNN and CDR2 SYGVQD (reference sequence). This CDR3 is 15 amino acids long. Here the CDR3 DNA reads TGCGCCAGCAGTGACCACCGGGCGCGGAGGGAGACCCAGTACTTC. Encoded protein: CASSDHRARRETQYF.